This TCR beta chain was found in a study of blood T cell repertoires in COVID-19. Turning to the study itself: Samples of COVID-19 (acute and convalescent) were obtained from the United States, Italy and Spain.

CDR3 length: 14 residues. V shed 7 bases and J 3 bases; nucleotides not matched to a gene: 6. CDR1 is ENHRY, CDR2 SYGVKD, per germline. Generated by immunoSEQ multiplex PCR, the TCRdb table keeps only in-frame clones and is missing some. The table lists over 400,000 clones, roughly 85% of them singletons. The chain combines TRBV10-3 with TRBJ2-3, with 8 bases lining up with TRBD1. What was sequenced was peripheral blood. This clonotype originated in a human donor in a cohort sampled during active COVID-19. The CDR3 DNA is TGTGCCATCATCGACAGGGGACGAACAGATACGCAGTATTTT. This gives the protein CAIIDRGRTDTQYF.